The present T cell receptor beta chain was sequenced within a study of T-cell reconstitution after alpha-beta-depleted transplantation in children. This clonotype was found many times. Unique molecular identifiers were incorporated when the TCRbeta library was constructed. One entry per CDR3 protein, called by TCRdb with MiXCR from the PCR reads. Among roughly 590,000 distinct CDR3 sequences listed, around 17% were seen once. This sequence was found in a human donor who donated a stem cell graft to a child with acute myeloid leukemia. The sample in question was PBMCs from the stem cell graft donor, obtained from the stem cell graft.

This CDR3 is CSAIVPGGYTEAFF. The CDR3 DNA reads TGCAGTGCTATTGTTCCGGGCGGGTACACTGAAGCTTTCTTT. The V call is TRBV20-1, the J call TRBJ1-1; no clear D. Looked up from germline, CDR1 is DFQATT and CDR2 is SNEGSKA (reference sequence). This CDR3 contains 14 residues. Between the trimmed V and J ends, which lost 4 bases and 3 bases, there was a span of 15 bases.